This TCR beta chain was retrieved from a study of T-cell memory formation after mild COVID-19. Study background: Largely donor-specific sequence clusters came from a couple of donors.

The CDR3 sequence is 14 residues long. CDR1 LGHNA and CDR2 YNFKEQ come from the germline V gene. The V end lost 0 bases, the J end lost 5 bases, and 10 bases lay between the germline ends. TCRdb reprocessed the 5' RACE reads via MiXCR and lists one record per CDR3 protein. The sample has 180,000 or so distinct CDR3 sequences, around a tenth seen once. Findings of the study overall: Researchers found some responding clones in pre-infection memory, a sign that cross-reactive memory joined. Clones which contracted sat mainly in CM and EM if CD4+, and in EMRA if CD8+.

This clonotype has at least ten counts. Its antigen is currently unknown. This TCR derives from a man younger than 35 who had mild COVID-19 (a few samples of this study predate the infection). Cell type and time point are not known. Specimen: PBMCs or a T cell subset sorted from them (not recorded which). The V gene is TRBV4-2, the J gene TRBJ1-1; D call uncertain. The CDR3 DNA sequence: TGTGCCAGCAGCCAAGATCGGGTTTGGACTGAAGCTTTCTTT. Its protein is CASSQDRVWTEAFF.